A selection of T cell receptor beta chains follows, all from one sample in a study of blood T cell repertoires in COVID-19. The repertoire was sequenced with immunoSEQ multiplex PCR; TCRdb's copy has only in-frame clones and lacks some. Of 130,000 to 150,000 clones listed, about 79% are singletons. Sequences were obtained from peripheral blood. The receptors here all came from a woman of 80 years or more with acute or convalescent COVID-19. CDR3s include the opening cysteine and the closing phenylalanine or tryptophan. Each record gives: J gene, D gene, CDR3 length, V gene, clone size, CDR3 protein, CDR3 DNA. A D gene is named only where the DNA matches it firmly. A clone size is listed for some rows: how often the clone was seen (once, few, many), or a class if it is expanded.

TRBJ1-6 | NA | 15 | TRBV5-1 | NA | CASSGQGAYNSPLHF | TGCGCCAGCAGCGGCCAGGGCGCCTATAATTCACCCCTCCACTTT
TRBJ2-5 | TRBD2 | 16 | TRBV5-4 | NA | CASRSGLAGGQETQYF | TGTGCCAGCAGGTCCGGACTAGCGGGGGGACAAGAGACCCAGTACTTC
TRBJ2-7 | NA | 12 | TRBV27 | NA | CASSTGLYEQYF | TGTGCCAGCAGTACAGGCCTCTACGAGCAGTACTTC
TRBJ2-1 | NA | 14 | TRBV5-4 | NA | CASSPRGGLDEQFF | TGTGCCAGCAGCCCCAGGGGCGGGCTCGATGAGCAGTTCTTC
TRBJ1-5 | NA | 16 | TRBV7-8 | NA | CASSLSIGGSNQPQHF | TGTGCCAGCAGCTTGTCAATAGGGGGTAGCAATCAGCCCCAGCATTTT
TRBJ1-4 | NA | 12 | TRBV3-1/TRBV3-2 | once | CASSQGGEKLFF | TGTGCCAGCAGCCAGGGGGGAGAAAAACTGTTTTTT
TRBJ1-6 | NA | 15 | TRBV7-3 | NA | CASSLSPGGTSPLHF | TGTGCCAGCAGCTTATCTCCGGGGGGAACTTCACCCCTCCACTTT
TRBJ1-1 | TRBD1 | 13 | TRBV10-3 | NA | CAITEDRDTEAFF | TGTGCCATCACTGAAGACAGGGACACTGAAGCTTTCTTT
TRBJ1-2 | NA | 12 | TRBV6-6 | NA | CASSSQGNGYTF | TGTGCCAGCAGCTCACAGGGCAATGGCTACACCTTC
TRBJ1-4 | TRBD1 | 16 | TRBV3-1/TRBV3-2 | NA | CASSPGGRSTNEKLFF | TGTGCCAGCAGCCCAGGGGGCCGGTCGACTAATGAAAAACTGTTTTTT
TRBJ2-1 | TRBD2 | 14 | TRBV2 | NA | CASSEEGLAGGQFF | TGTGCCAGCAGTGAAGAGGGACTAGCCGGAGGGCAGTTCTTC
TRBJ1-2 | TRBD1 | 15 | TRBV4-1 | NA | CASSPGQPLKYGYTF | TGCGCCAGCAGCCCGGGACAGCCACTAAAGTATGGCTACACCTTC
TRBJ1-2 | TRBD1 | 18 | TRBV18 | once | CASTVGGTVEKLLYGYTF | TGTGCCAGCACAGTGGGTGGGACAGTGGAGAAACTCCTCTATGGCTACACCTTC
TRBJ1-1 | TRBD1 | 16 | TRBV3-1/TRBV3-2 | NA | CASSSESGGMNTEAFF | TGTGCCAGCAGCTCTGAATCAGGGGGAATGAACACTGAAGCTTTCTTT
TRBJ1-6 | NA | 13 | TRBV12-3/TRBV12-4 | once | CASSLASNSPLHF | TGTGCCAGCAGTTTAGCCAGTAATTCACCCCTCCACTTT
TRBJ1-4 | TRBD1 | 13 | TRBV3-1/TRBV3-2 | NA | CASTGTEREKLFF | TGTGCCAGTACCGGGACAGAGCGTGAAAAACTGTTTTTT
TRBJ1-6 | TRBD1 | 15 | TRBV15 | once | CATSRDRDRLAPLHF | TGTGCCACCAGCAGAGATCGGGACAGGTTGGCACCCCTCCACTTT
TRBJ2-7 | NA | 14 | TRBV4-2 | NA | CASSTSGTVHEQYF | TGTGCCAGCAGCACCTCGGGAACAGTCCACGAGCAGTACTTC
TRBJ2-1 | NA | 17 | TRBV19 | once | CASSIAGPTAYYNEQFF | TGTGCCAGTAGTATAGCAGGGCCAACCGCGTATTACAATGAGCAGTTCTTC
TRBJ1-1 | NA | 13 | TRBV7-2 | NA | CASSLGQLTEAFF | TGTGCCAGCAGCTTAGGACAGTTAACTGAAGCTTTCTTT
TRBJ1-3 | TRBD1 | 14 | TRBV4-1 | NA | CASSQVTGGDTIYF | TGCGCCAGCAGCCAAGTTACAGGGGGGGACACCATATATTTT
TRBJ2-7 | NA | 15 | TRBV3-1/TRBV3-2 | NA | CASSHPTGITYEQYF | TGTGCCAGCAGCCATCCAACGGGGATCACCTACGAGCAGTACTTC
TRBJ1-1 | NA | 12 | TRBV18 | NA | CASFLAGSEAFF | TGTGCCAGCTTCCTCGCAGGGTCTGAAGCTTTCTTT
TRBJ2-7 | NA | 14 | TRBV7-2 | NA | CASSFAATAYEQYF | TGTGCCAGCAGCTTCGCTGCGACAGCTTACGAGCAGTACTTC
TRBJ2-2 | NA | 16 | TRBV5-1 | NA | CASSLAGHPNTGELFF | TGCGCCAGCAGCTTGGCCGGACATCCTAACACCGGGGAGCTGTTTTTT
TRBJ1-6 | NA | 18 | TRBV6-1 | NA | CASSEEGGGGSHNSPLHF | TGTGCCAGCAGTGAAGAAGGGGGAGGGGGGTCTCATAATTCACCCCTCCACTTT
TRBJ1-2 | TRBD1 | 14 | TRBV27 | NA | CASSGTGGRYGYTF | TGTGCCAGCAGTGGGACAGGGGGACGGTATGGCTACACCTTC
TRBJ1-5 | NA | 16 | TRBV19 | NA | CASRFLQGNSNQPQHF | TGTGCCAGTAGATTTCTCCAGGGTAATAGCAATCAGCCCCAGCATTTT
TRBJ2-2 | NA | 17 | TRBV10-3 | NA | CAISESVRGANTGELFF | TGTGCCATCAGTGAGTCGGTCAGGGGCGCGAACACCGGGGAGCTGTTTTTT
TRBJ1-5 | NA | 14 | TRBV6-5 | NA | CASSAGRFGQPQHF | TGTGCCAGCAGCGCCGGGAGGTTCGGTCAGCCCCAGCATTTT
TRBJ1-2 | TRBD1 | 16 | TRBV5-1 | NA | CASSFTGGSTNYGYTF | TGCGCCAGCAGCTTTACAGGGGGCAGTACCAACTATGGCTACACCTTC
TRBJ1-4 | NA | 14 | TRBV19 | NA | CASRSTSTNEKLFF | TGTGCCAGTAGGTCGACATCAACCAATGAAAAACTGTTTTTT
TRBJ1-1 | TRBD1 | 17 | TRBV10-2 | once | CASSDGGTGGYATEAFF | TGCGCCAGCAGTGACGGCGGGACAGGGGGTTACGCCACTGAAGCTTTCTTT
TRBJ2-7 | TRBD2 | 14 | TRBV10-1 | NA | CASTTSGGIYEQYF | TGCGCCAGTACGACTAGCGGGGGGATCTACGAGCAGTACTTC
TRBJ1-2 | TRBD1 | 18 | TRBV19 | few | CASSAIGQGTGDDYGYTF | TGTGCCAGTAGTGCCATTGGACAGGGTACAGGTGATGACTATGGCTACACCTTC
TRBJ1-1 | NA | 15 | TRBV5-1 | once | CASSLVAGRDTEAFF | TGCGCCAGCAGCTTGGTGGCAGGGAGGGACACTGAAGCTTTCTTT
TRBJ1-2 | NA | 15 | TRBV7-9 | once | CASSLGPGITYGYTF | TGTGCCAGCAGCTTAGGTCCGGGGATAACCTATGGCTACACCTTC
TRBJ1-5 | NA | 16 | TRBV10-1 | few | CASSEGALHSNQPQHF | TGCGCCAGCAGTGAGGGGGCACTCCATAGCAATCAGCCCCAGCATTTT
TRBJ1-1 | NA | 14 | TRBV24-1 | NA | CATPGGERGTEAFF | TGTGCCACCCCGGGGGGGGAGCGAGGGACTGAAGCTTTCTTT
TRBJ1-2 | TRBD1 | 13 | TRBV6-5 | NA | CASSFTGDFGYTF | TGTGCCAGCAGTTTTACAGGGGATTTCGGCTACACCTTC
TRBJ1-2 | TRBD1 | 15 | TRBV2 | NA | CASTLTGGASRGYTF | TGTGCCAGCACTCTTACAGGGGGCGCATCTCGGGGCTACACCTTC